The 21 T cell receptor beta chains below were found in one sample sequenced in a study of Ad26.COV2.S vaccination and SARS-CoV-2 variants. Noted treatment: some 20 received Ad26.COV2.S at low or high dose, single or two shots; several received placebo; per-sample allocation not given. It was on day 63 after the first vaccine or placebo injection that samples were taken. Assay: immunoSEQ multiplex PCR; the TCRdb copy retains only in-frame clones and omits some. This repertoire shows approximately 240,000 clones, roughly 90% found once; its top ten account for around 10%. Sequences were derived from peripheral blood, sampled in a trial of Ad26.COV2.S vaccine versus placebo. Receptor source: a person aged 18 to 65 who received the Ad26.COV2.S COVID-19 vaccine or a placebo.

Note on this clone: The same CDR3 arises from other DNA sequences in this sample as well. V and J are TRBV10-3 and TRBJ1-1; D is ambiguous. The CDR3 loop spans 13 amino acids. Germline V gene data show CDR1 as ENHRY and CDR2 as SYGVKD. Trimming took 4 bases from V and 1 from J, leaving 7 bases between them. The CDR3 DNA reads TGTGCCATCAGTGGGACCGGGAACACTGAAGCTTTCTTT. Amino acid sequence: CAISGTGNTEAFF.

The chain carries TRBV28 and TRBJ1-4; D is uncertain. V was shortened by 5 bases and J by 14 bases, with 15 bases between the two germline ends. The length of the CDR3 is 12 residues. Germline V gene lookup returns CDR1 MDHEN and CDR2 SYDVKM. The CDR3 spells CASSTLLVSLFF. The CDR3 DNA is TGTGCCAGCAGTACTCTTTTGGTTTCCCTGTTTTTT.

The J gene is TRBJ1-4, the V gene TRBV7-9; D is possibly TRBD1 (5 bases). Germline-derived CDR1 and CDR2 are SEHNR and FQNEAQ (reference sequence). The CDR3 covers 16 residues. The ends were cut back, 7 bases at V and 0 bases at J, with 15 bases in the middle. The CDR3 bases are TGTGCCAGCAACACAGGATCAGGCGCAACTAATGAAAAACTGTTTTTT. Its translation: CASNTGSGATNEKLFF. The whole variable domain, remainder taken from reference TRBV7-9 and TRBJ1-4, is DTGVSQNPRHKITKRGQNVTFRCDPISEHNRLYWYRQTLGQGPEFLTYFQNEAQLEKSRLLSDRFSAERPKGSFSTLEIQRTEQGDSAMYLCASNTGSGATNEKLFFGSGTQLSVL.

The V gene is TRBV28, the J gene TRBJ1-5; D gene uncertain. Trimming took 7 bases from V and 2 from J, leaving 9 bases between them. The CDR3 runs to 13 residues. Looked up from germline, CDR1 is MDHEN and CDR2 is SYDVKM. CDR3 sequence: CASIPHGNQPQHF. The CDR3 DNA reads as TGTGCCAGCATCCCGCATGGCAATCAGCCCCAGCATTTT.

The V call is TRBV3-1 (or the pseudogene TRBV3-2), the J call TRBJ2-2, with 8 bases aligning to TRBD1. Germline V gives CDR1 LGHDT, CDR2 YNNKEL (reference sequence). CDR3 length: 17 amino acids. Trimming at V came to 1 base and at J to 7 bases, leaving 11 bases not matched to a gene. CDR3 region: CASSQVLGGQGGGELFF. The DNA for the CDR3 is TGTGCCAGCAGCCAAGTATTAGGCGGACAGGGTGGCGGGGAGCTGTTTTTT.

V usage is TRBV7-2 and J usage is TRBJ2-5, with 9 bases aligning to TRBD1. This CDR3 region has 15 residues. Trimming cost V 1 base and J 1 base; bases outside gene matches: 1. Germline V CDR1 and CDR2: SGHTA, FQGNSA. DNA of the CDR3: TGTGCCAGCAGCTTAGGGGGACAGGGCCAAGAGACCCAGTACTTC. It yields the protein CASSLGGQGQETQYF. The variable domain in full, completed from reference TRBV7-2 and TRBJ2-5, reads GAGVSQSPSNKVTEKGKDVELRCDPISGHTALYWYRQSLGQGLEFLIYFQGNSAPDKSGLPSDRFSAERTGGSVSTLTIQRTQQEDSAVYLCASSLGGQGQETQYFGPGTRLLVL.

V usage is TRBV28 and J usage is TRBJ2-7, with TRBD1 matching 11 bases. The CDR3 spans 14 residues. The V and J ends lost 4 bases and 5 bases, in that order; junction bases with no gene match: 4. Germline CDR1 reads MDHEN; CDR2 reads SYDVKM. CDR3 region: CASSWTGGSNEQYF. CDR3 DNA sequence: TGTGCCAGCAGTTGGACAGGGGGCAGCAACGAGCAGTACTTC.

This rearrangement joins TRBV27 to TRBJ2-7, with a possible D match to TRBD1 (6 bases). Trimming cost V 11 bases and J 0 bases, with 17 bases left between them. Germline values: CDR1 MNHEY, CDR2 SMNVEV (reference sequence). This CDR3 contains 14 residues. Written as DNA, the CDR3 is TGTGCCGCAGCACCGACAGGACCCTCCTACGAGCAGTACTTC. The encoded protein is CAAAPTGPSYEQYF.

The chain employs TRBV11-2 and TRBJ1-2; D unresolved. V was trimmed by 2 bases and J by 8 bases, leaving 6 bases between them. The CDR3 contains 11 residues. In germline, CDR1 is SGHAT, CDR2 FQNNGV. The CDR3 loop is CASSLREGYTF. Written as DNA, the CDR3 is TGTGCCAGCAGCTTAAGGGAAGGCTACACCTTC.

J is TRBJ1-3 and V is TRBV24-1; TRBD1 matches at 9 bases. The CDR3 totals 17 residues. Germline V gene sequence: CDR1 KGHDR, CDR2 SFDVKD. After removal of 3 bases from V and 0 bases from J, the junction contained 5 bases not matched to a gene. CDR3 sequence reads: CATSDLQGAHSGNTIYF. In nucleotides, the CDR3 is TGTGCCACCAGTGATCTACAGGGGGCCCACTCTGGAAACACCATATATTTT.

The rearrangement links TRBV18 to TRBJ2-7; D remains unclear. V lost 3 bases, J lost 0 bases, and 9 bases lay in between. Germline assignment: CDR1 KGHSH and CDR2 LQKENI. The CDR3 is 14 amino acids. The chain's CDR3 is CASSPRAVSYEQYF. The CDR3 nucleotides are TGTGCCAGCTCACCCCGGGCCGTCTCCTACGAGCAGTACTTC.

This clone was observed a handful of times. J is TRBJ1-1 and V is TRBV2, with 7 bases identical to TRBD1. The CDR3 runs 13 residues. Germline lookup yields CDR1 SNHLY and CDR2 FYNNEI. With 8 bases clipped from V and 13 bases from J, the junction kept 16 bases outside the gene matches. The DNA for the CDR3 is TGTGCCAGCCAGGGAGGACAGGTACTTTTGGGTTTCTTT. This encodes CASQGGQVLLGFF.

This chain joins TRBV30 and TRBJ1-5; perhaps TRBD1 as D (6 bases). Trimming took 0 bases from V and 2 from J, leaving 17 bases between them. Germline CDR1 and CDR2: GTSNPN and SVGIG (reference sequence). The CDR3 covers 17 residues. CDR3 amino acids: CAWSVSGAAGRNQPQHF. The DNA for the CDR3 is TGTGCCTGGAGTGTATCGGGGGCCGCGGGGCGCAATCAGCCCCAGCATTTT.

This chain links TRBV7-2 with TRBJ1-4; 9 bases are a match to TRBD1. Germline CDR1 is SGHTA and CDR2 is FQGNSA. This CDR3 comprises 14 residues. V was clipped by 5 bases and J by 6 bases; unmatched bases: 4. In DNA form, the CDR3 reads TGTGCCAGCAGCCCAAGGACAGGGGATGAAAAACTGTTTTTT. Protein product: CASSPRTGDEKLFF.

This clone appeared a few times. This sequence joins TRBV6-2 or TRBV6-3 and TRBJ2-7, with unresolved D. Germline CDR1 is MNHEY and CDR2 is SVGEGT. Trimming cost V 2 bases and J 0 bases, with 8 bases left between them. This CDR3 has 14 residues. The CDR3 coding sequence is TGTGCCAGCAGTTACCAGGAGAGCTCCTACGAGCAGTACTTC. It is translated as CASSYQESSYEQYF.

This clone was detected a few times. V is TRBV9 and J is TRBJ1-4, with 7 bases lining up with TRBD1. The V and J ends lost 3 bases and 8 bases, in that order; junction bases with no gene match: 16. Germline V gene data show CDR1 as SGDLS and CDR2 as YYNGEE. This CDR3 is 17 amino acids long. CDR3 DNA: TGTGCCAGCAGCGCGTTCCCCCGACAGGGCGAAAGGGAAAAACTGTTTTTT. This encodes CASSAFPRQGEREKLFF.

The rearrangement uses TRBV20-1 and TRBJ2-7; D is possibly TRBD1 or TRBD2 (5 bases each). Trimming cost V 7 bases and J 1 base, with 8 bases left between them. From germline, CDR1 is DFQATT and CDR2 SNEGSKA (reference sequence). This CDR3 comprises 11 residues. CDR3 nucleotides: TGCAGTGTGGGGGAATCCTACGAGCAGTACTTC. It codes for CSVGESYEQYF.

The CDR3 DNA sequence: TGTGCCAGTACCCTCGGGACTGTTAATCAGCCCCAGCATTTT. Amino acids: CASTLGTVNQPQHF. The rearrangement links TRBV19 to TRBJ1-5; weak D call: TRBD1 (5 bases). The germline CDR1 and CDR2 sequences are LNHDA and SQIVND (reference sequence). V was pared by 7 bases and J by 4 bases, with 14 bases between. There are 14 residues in the CDR3.

This clone was picked up a small number of times. The chain recombines TRBV7-9 with TRBJ1-4; 7 bases are shared with TRBD1. Germline assignment: CDR1 SEHNR and CDR2 FQNEAQ (reference sequence). The CDR3 is 15 amino acids. J gave up 8 bases and V 3 bases, and 9 bases lay outside the gene matches. CDR3 bases: TGTGCCAGCAGCTTCCCACAGGGGTTAGGCGAAAAACTGTTTTTT. Translated, it gives CASSFPQGLGEKLFF.

The rearrangement joins TRBV29-1 to TRBJ2-2; TRBD1 is a possible D gene (6 bases). The germline gives CDR1 SQVTM, CDR2 ANQGSEA. V lost 6 bases and J lost 6, with 17 bases in between. This CDR3 comprises 14 residues. The DNA of the CDR3 is TGCAGCGTCGGACAGTGGGGGAAGTCCGGGGAGCTGTTTTTT. Its protein product is CSVGQWGKSGELFF.

J is TRBJ1-1 and V is TRBV28; the match to TRBD1 covers 7 bases. J lost 3 bases, V lost 8 bases, and 12 bases had no gene match. The CDR3 covers 15 residues. The germline CDR1 and CDR2 sequences are MDHEN and SYDVKM. The CDR3 reads CASALVGQAYTEAFF. Here the CDR3 DNA reads TGTGCCAGCGCACTTGTCGGACAGGCGTACACTGAAGCTTTCTTT. Full variable domain (remainder filled in from reference TRBV28 and TRBJ1-1): DVKVTQSSRYLVKRTGEKVFLECVQDMDHENMFWYRQDPGLGLRLIYFSYDVKMKEKGDIPEGYSVSREKKERFSLILESASTNQTSMYLCASALVGQAYTEAFFGQGTRLTVV.